The 10 T cell receptor beta chains below come from one sample, sequenced in a study of blood T cell repertoires in COVID-19 (dated by TCRdb to 2020 to 2021). Libraries were made using the immunoSEQ multiplex PCR assay. Held by TCRdb, this immuneACCESS table contains in-frame sequences only and omits some clones. Under half of the omission traces to an unresolved V gene where checked; the cause of the rest is unknown. The sample table lists roughly 170,000 clones, roughly 86% of them with a count of one. Of the sample, 2.5% to 3.5% falls within the top ten clones. The sequencing input was peripheral blood. The receptors originated from a man in his forties with active or convalescent COVID-19.

This clone has just one count. This rearrangement joins TRBV7-9 to TRBJ1-2, with D maybe TRBD1 (6 bases). Trimming removed 2 bases from V and 3 bases from J, with 16 bases in between. Germline CDR1 reads SEHNR; CDR2 reads FQNEAQ (reference sequence). The CDR3 is made up of 16 amino acids. This CDR3 is CASSLPSQGADYGYTF. The DNA for the CDR3 is TGTGCCAGCAGCTTACCATCACAGGGTGCGGACTATGGCTACACCTTC.

This chain connects TRBV5-1 to TRBJ1-6; D might be TRBD1 (6 bases). Germline V gives CDR1 SGHRS, CDR2 YFSETQ. The CDR3 is 16 amino acids. V lost 0 bases to trimming and J lost 6 bases, with 13 bases between them. The CDR3 here is CASSLETQGGNSPLHF. CDR3 coding DNA: TGCGCCAGCAGCTTGGAGACACAGGGCGGTAATTCACCCCTCCACTTT. The complete variable domain, with remaining parts taken from reference TRBV5-1 and TRBJ1-6, reads KAGVTQTPRYLIKTRGQQVTLSCSPISGHRSVSWYQQTPGQGLQFLFEYFSETQRNKGNFPGRFSGRQFSNSRSEMNVSTLELGDSALYLCASSLETQGGNSPLHFGNGTRLTVT.

The chain links TRBV19 to TRBJ1-4; tentatively, D is TRBD1 (5 bases). The length of the CDR3 is 17 residues. The V and J ends lost 3 bases and 1 base respectively, with 15 bases between them. CDR1 LNHDA and CDR2 SQIVND come from the germline V gene (reference sequence). The CDR3 DNA sequence: TGTGCCAGTAGTATTCCGGGGGAGGCGGAAACTAATGAAAAACTGTTTTTT. This codes for CASSIPGEAETNEKLFF. Looking up the rest from reference TRBV19 and TRBJ1-4 gives the full variable domain: DGGITQSPKYLFRKEGQNVTLSCEQNLNHDAMYWYRQDPGQGLRLIYYSQIVNDFQKGDIAEGYSVSREKKESFPLTVTSAQKNPTAFYLCASSIPGEAETNEKLFFGSGTQLSVL.

This clone has a single count. The chain carries TRBV27 and TRBJ1-1; TRBD1 matches at 8 bases. Germline V gene lookup returns CDR1 MNHEY and CDR2 SMNVEV (reference sequence). The CDR3 covers 16 residues. Losses at the gene ends were 0 bases for V and 3 bases for J; bases not matched to a gene: 6. The CDR3 loop reads CASSLSTGEAYTEAFF. The CDR3 region has the DNA TGTGCCAGCAGTTTATCGACAGGGGAGGCTTACACTGAAGCTTTCTTT.

The J gene is TRBJ1-5, the V gene TRBV19; maybe TRBD1 (6 bases). The V gene's germline CDR1 is LNHDA and CDR2 SQIVND (reference sequence). V was pared by 5 bases and J by 2 bases, with 10 bases between. The CDR3 is 14 residues long. In DNA form, the CDR3 reads TGTGCCAGTAGTTCGACAGGCGGCAATCAGCCCCAGCATTTT. As protein: CASSSTGGNQPQHF.

The chain employs TRBV7-8 and TRBJ2-7; 7 nucleotides match TRBD1. The CDR3 is 17 amino acids. V was pared by 5 bases and J by 2 bases, with 15 bases of the junction left unmatched. CDR1 and CDR2 from the germline V gene are SGHVS and FQNEAQ. The CDR3 spells CASSTTTGTAKTYEQYF. The CDR3 DNA reads as TGTGCCAGCAGCACTACGACCGGGACAGCGAAAACCTACGAGCAGTACTTC.

The chain joins TRBV30 to TRBJ1-1, with 7 positions matching TRBD1. Germline assignment: CDR1 GTSNPN and CDR2 SVGIG (reference sequence). The CDR3 has 13 amino acids. The V segment lost 7 bases and the J segment 1 base; nucleotides outside the gene matches: 6. CDR3 nucleotides: TGTGCCTTAAACAGGGGAACGAACACTGAAGCTTTCTTT. This encodes CALNRGTNTEAFF.

The chain carries TRBV5-8 and TRBJ1-2; D remains ambiguous. The germline V and J ends were trimmed by 4 bases and 2 bases, with 15 bases remaining between them. CDR1 is SGHTS, CDR2 YDEGEE, per germline. The CDR3 is 15 amino acids. The CDR3 sequence: CASSRDPRGNYGYTF. The CDR3, as DNA: TGTGCCAGCAGCAGAGACCCCCGGGGAAACTATGGCTACACCTTC.

The chain combines TRBV5-4 with TRBJ1-6; no firm D call. Germline V lookup: CDR1 SGHNT, CDR2 YYREEE (reference sequence). Trimming shortened V by 0 bases and J by 6 bases, and 7 bases separated the two germline ends. CDR3 length: 14 amino acids. The CDR3: CASSLGLTNSPLHF. Here the CDR3 DNA reads TGTGCCAGCAGCTTGGGACTGACTAATTCACCCCTCCACTTT.

The chain couples TRBV3-1 (or the pseudogene TRBV3-2) to TRBJ1-2, with no clear D. The CDR3 extends over 16 amino acids. Germline V gene sequence: CDR1 LGHDT, CDR2 YNNKEL (reference sequence). V shed 0 bases and J shed 0 bases, with 11 bases lying between them. In DNA form, the CDR3 reads TGTGCCAGCAGCCAAGATCCTAGATATACTAACTATGGCTACACCTTC. It specifies CASSQDPRYTNYGYTF.